The rows below give T cell receptor beta chains drawn from one sample of a study of blood T cell repertoires in COVID-19. The repertoire was sequenced with immunoSEQ multiplex PCR; TCRdb's copy has only in-frame clones and lacks some. The sample has about 160,000 clones, around 84% seen once. The sample consisted of peripheral blood. The receptors come from a woman aged 45-60 years with COVID-19, enrolled during active disease. Both conserved end residues are part of each CDR3. The D gene is left open where the match is weak. Rows give clone size only sometimes, using once, few, many, or a class for an expanded clone.

j_gene: TRBJ2-1; len: 11; abundance: -; v_gene: TRBV11-3; d_gene: -; CDR3nt: TGTGCCAGCAGCTTATTCGATGAGCAGTTCTTC; CDR3aa: CASSLFDEQFF
j_gene: TRBJ1-2; len: 14; abundance: few; v_gene: TRBV6-5; d_gene: -; CDR3nt: TGTGCCAGCAGTACCCCCGGGAGCCTCTATGGCTACACCTTC; CDR3aa: CASSTPGSLYGYTF
j_gene: TRBJ1-6; len: 13; abundance: many; v_gene: TRBV27; d_gene: TRBD1; CDR3nt: TGTGCCAGCAGGGGACAGGGAAATTCACCCCTCCACTTT; CDR3aa: CASRGQGNSPLHF
j_gene: TRBJ1-4; len: 14; abundance: once; v_gene: TRBV5-4; d_gene: TRBD1; CDR3nt: TGTGCCAGCAGCGTGGGACAGGGTGGTGAAAAACTGTTTTTT; CDR3aa: CASSVGQGGEKLFF
j_gene: TRBJ1-2; len: 17; abundance: -; v_gene: TRBV10-2; d_gene: TRBD1; CDR3nt: TGCGCCAGCAGTTTAGCCACGGACAGGGGACGAGCAGAGGGCTACACCTTC; CDR3aa: CASSLATDRGRAEGYTF
j_gene: TRBJ1-4; len: 16; abundance: -; v_gene: TRBV5-1; d_gene: -; CDR3nt: TGCGCCAGCAGCTTGGCCCCCAGTACAACTAATGAAAAACTGTTTTTT; CDR3aa: CASSLAPSTTNEKLFF
j_gene: TRBJ2-3; len: 13; abundance: -; v_gene: TRBV6-5; d_gene: -; CDR3nt: TGTGCCAGCCGACTAGGGTGGGGAAATACGCAGTATTTT; CDR3aa: CASRLGWGNTQYF
j_gene: TRBJ1-5; len: 14; abundance: few; v_gene: TRBV7-2; d_gene: TRBD1; CDR3nt: TGTGCCAGCAGCTGGGGACAGGCAAATCAGCCCCAGCATTTT; CDR3aa: CASSWGQANQPQHF
j_gene: TRBJ1-2; len: 14; abundance: -; v_gene: TRBV24-1; d_gene: TRBD1; CDR3nt: TGTGCCACTCAAGGGGGACAGGGGGAGCGTGGCTACACCTTC; CDR3aa: CATQGGQGERGYTF
j_gene: TRBJ2-2; len: 15; abundance: -; v_gene: TRBV28; d_gene: -; CDR3nt: TGTGCCAGCAGTTTCCATTTACCAGTCACCGGGGAGCTGTTTTTT; CDR3aa: CASSFHLPVTGELFF
j_gene: TRBJ1-5; len: 16; abundance: few; v_gene: TRBV10-2; d_gene: -; CDR3nt: TGCGCCAGCACCAACCTGCCCGGAGGTAGCAATCAGCCCCAGCATTTT; CDR3aa: CASTNLPGGSNQPQHF
j_gene: TRBJ2-1; len: 14; abundance: -; v_gene: TRBV19; d_gene: TRBD2; CDR3nt: TGTGCCAGTAGTTGGGGGGGGGACTACAATGAGCAGTTCTTC; CDR3aa: CASSWGGDYNEQFF
j_gene: TRBJ1-3; len: 17; abundance: -; v_gene: TRBV18; d_gene: TRBD1; CDR3nt: TGTGCCAGCTCCCTCCGAGGACAGGCTATCTCTGGAAACACCATATATTTT; CDR3aa: CASSLRGQAISGNTIYF
j_gene: TRBJ1-4; len: 13; abundance: few; v_gene: TRBV7-2; d_gene: -; CDR3nt: TGTGCCAGCAGCTTATGGGGGGGTGAAAAACTGTTTTTT; CDR3aa: CASSLWGGEKLFF
j_gene: TRBJ1-2; len: 14; abundance: -; v_gene: TRBV6-5; d_gene: TRBD1; CDR3nt: TGTGCCAGCAGTCCTCGACAGGGGGGCTATGGCTACACCTTC; CDR3aa: CASSPRQGGYGYTF
j_gene: TRBJ1-4; len: 20; abundance: -; v_gene: TRBV30; d_gene: -; CDR3nt: TGTGCCTGGAGTGGCCTAACAGGTCTCAGCGATCCCGGGGGAAATGAAAAACTGTTTTTT; CDR3aa: CAWSGLTGLSDPGGNEKLFF
j_gene: TRBJ1-5; len: 13; abundance: -; v_gene: TRBV28; d_gene: -; CDR3nt: TGTGCCAGCAGTTGGACAGCATATCAGCCCCAGCATTTT; CDR3aa: CASSWTAYQPQHF
j_gene: TRBJ2-7; len: 12; abundance: -; v_gene: TRBV30; d_gene: TRBD1; CDR3nt: TGTGCCCAAGACAGGGGGCTAGGCGAGCAGTACTTC; CDR3aa: CAQDRGLGEQYF
j_gene: TRBJ1-1; len: 14; abundance: -; v_gene: TRBV19; d_gene: TRBD1; CDR3nt: TGTGCCAGTAGTCAGCAGGGGGGCAATCCTGAAGCTTTCTTT; CDR3aa: CASSQQGGNPEAFF
j_gene: TRBJ1-3; len: 17; abundance: -; v_gene: TRBV7-6; d_gene: TRBD1; CDR3nt: TGTGCCAGCAGCTTAGGACAGGGATTAAACTCTGGAAACACCATATATTTT; CDR3aa: CASSLGQGLNSGNTIYF
j_gene: TRBJ2-3; len: 16; abundance: -; v_gene: TRBV24-1; d_gene: TRBD2; CDR3nt: TGTGCCACCAGTGATTTAGTAGCGGGGGGCACAGATACGCAGTATTTT; CDR3aa: CATSDLVAGGTDTQYF
j_gene: TRBJ2-6; len: 15; abundance: -; v_gene: TRBV6-1; d_gene: -; CDR3nt: TGTGCCAGCAGTGAATACAACTCTGGGGCCAACGTCCTGACTTTC; CDR3aa: CASSEYNSGANVLTF
j_gene: TRBJ2-2; len: 13; abundance: few; v_gene: TRBV5-6; d_gene: TRBD1; CDR3nt: TGTGCCAGCAGCTTCTCCAGACAGGGGACGCTGTTTTTT; CDR3aa: CASSFSRQGTLFF
j_gene: TRBJ2-7; len: 14; abundance: -; v_gene: TRBV4-2; d_gene: -; CDR3nt: TGTGCCAGCAGCCAAGGACAGTCCTCCTACGAGCAGTACTTC; CDR3aa: CASSQGQSSYEQYF
j_gene: TRBJ2-7; len: 11; abundance: -; v_gene: TRBV6-5; d_gene: -; CDR3nt: TGTGCCAGCAGGGGGCCCTACGAGCAGTACTTC; CDR3aa: CASRGPYEQYF
j_gene: TRBJ2-7; len: 17; abundance: -; v_gene: TRBV9; d_gene: TRBD2; CDR3nt: TGTGCCAGCAGCGTAGCTCCGACTAGCGGGGGCTACGGCGGGCAGTACTTC; CDR3aa: CASSVAPTSGGYGGQYF
j_gene: TRBJ2-1; len: 14; abundance: -; v_gene: TRBV7-9; d_gene: TRBD2; CDR3nt: TGTGCCAGCAGCCAGGGACTAGCGGGGACCGAGCAGTTCTTC; CDR3aa: CASSQGLAGTEQFF
j_gene: TRBJ2-1; len: 14; abundance: -; v_gene: TRBV27; d_gene: -; CDR3nt: TGTGCCAGCGGCGGAGTCGACTCCTACAATGAGCAGTTCTTC; CDR3aa: CASGGVDSYNEQFF
j_gene: TRBJ1-2; len: 17; abundance: few; v_gene: TRBV5-4; d_gene: -; CDR3nt: TGTGCCAGCAGCTTTTCTCGATCGGCGGAGACCTTCTATGGCTACACCTTC; CDR3aa: CASSFSRSAETFYGYTF
j_gene: TRBJ2-2; len: 19; abundance: once; v_gene: TRBV4-3; d_gene: TRBD2; CDR3nt: TGCGCCAGCAGCTACCAAGGCGGGACTAGCGGGGGGGCCATCGGGGAGCTGTTTTTT; CDR3aa: CASSYQGGTSGGAIGELFF
j_gene: TRBJ2-7; len: 14; abundance: once; v_gene: TRBV9; d_gene: TRBD1; CDR3nt: TGTGCCAGCAGCCTAGGGACAGTCACCTACGAGCAGTACTTC; CDR3aa: CASSLGTVTYEQYF
j_gene: TRBJ2-5; len: 16; abundance: -; v_gene: TRBV5-5; d_gene: -; CDR3nt: TGTGCCAGCAGCCAGACAGGGGCCGGGGGGCAAGAGACCCAGTACTTC; CDR3aa: CASSQTGAGGQETQYF
j_gene: TRBJ2-2; len: 14; abundance: -; v_gene: TRBV6-4; d_gene: -; CDR3nt: TGTGCCAGCAGTATACTCGCCCTGAGCGGGGAGCTGTTTTTT; CDR3aa: CASSILALSGELFF
j_gene: TRBJ2-7; len: 13; abundance: few; v_gene: TRBV5-1; d_gene: TRBD1; CDR3nt: TGCGCCAGCAGCCCGGGACAGGCGCTCGAGCAGTACTTC; CDR3aa: CASSPGQALEQYF
j_gene: TRBJ2-1; len: 15; abundance: many; v_gene: TRBV7-9; d_gene: TRBD2; CDR3nt: TGTGCCAGCAGCTTGACTAGCGGGGGTTACAATGAGCAGTTCTTC; CDR3aa: CASSLTSGGYNEQFF
j_gene: TRBJ2-3; len: 16; abundance: few; v_gene: TRBV7-8; d_gene: TRBD2; CDR3nt: TGTGCCAGCGCTGGGGCGGGGGGGCCTTACACAGATACGCAGTATTTT; CDR3aa: CASAGAGGPYTDTQYF
j_gene: TRBJ1-2; len: 12; abundance: -; v_gene: TRBV12-3/TRBV12-4; d_gene: -; CDR3nt: TGTGCCAGCAGCTCCTCGGGCTATGGCTACACCTTC; CDR3aa: CASSSSGYGYTF
j_gene: TRBJ2-5; len: 16; abundance: many; v_gene: TRBV5-4; d_gene: TRBD2; CDR3nt: TGTGCCAGCAGCTCGACTAGCGGGGGGGCCGGCGAGACCCAGTACTTC; CDR3aa: CASSSTSGGAGETQYF
j_gene: TRBJ2-7; len: 12; abundance: -; v_gene: TRBV30; d_gene: -; CDR3nt: TGTGCCCGTGGGGCAGGTCCCGGGGGGCAGTACTTC; CDR3aa: CARGAGPGGQYF
j_gene: TRBJ2-2; len: 15; abundance: -; v_gene: TRBV2; d_gene: -; CDR3nt: TGTGCCAGCAGTCCGGACAGTTTGAACACCGGGGAGCTGTTTTTT; CDR3aa: CASSPDSLNTGELFF
j_gene: TRBJ2-3; len: 13; abundance: -; v_gene: TRBV15; d_gene: -; CDR3nt: TGTGCCACCAGCAGGGACAGCGGCGATACGCAGTATTTT; CDR3aa: CATSRDSGDTQYF
j_gene: TRBJ1-2; len: 19; abundance: -; v_gene: TRBV4-3; d_gene: TRBD1; CDR3nt: TGCGCCAGCAGCCAAGACCCGTTACAGGGGCCAACAGCTAACTATGGCTACACCTTC; CDR3aa: CASSQDPLQGPTANYGYTF
j_gene: TRBJ2-5; len: 15; abundance: -; v_gene: TRBV5-4; d_gene: -; CDR3nt: TGTGCCGGGTCCTTAGCTGGGGCGCGCCAAGAGACCCAGTACTTC; CDR3aa: CAGSLAGARQETQYF
j_gene: TRBJ2-7; len: 14; abundance: -; v_gene: TRBV7-2; d_gene: TRBD1; CDR3nt: TGTGCCAGCAGCTTAGGGCAGGGGGAGTACGAGCAGTACTTC; CDR3aa: CASSLGQGEYEQYF
j_gene: TRBJ2-5; len: 13; abundance: -; v_gene: TRBV6-6; d_gene: -; CDR3nt: TGTGCCAGCAGTTATTCGTACCAAGAGACCCAGTACTTC; CDR3aa: CASSYSYQETQYF
j_gene: TRBJ1-2; len: 12; abundance: -; v_gene: TRBV30; d_gene: TRBD1; CDR3nt: TGTGCCTGGAGTCTAACAGGGGACGGCTACACCTTC; CDR3aa: CAWSLTGDGYTF
j_gene: TRBJ1-5; len: 14; abundance: once; v_gene: TRBV7-2; d_gene: -; CDR3nt: TGTGCCAGCAGCTTACAGGGGATAGGGCAGCCCCAGCATTTT; CDR3aa: CASSLQGIGQPQHF
j_gene: TRBJ2-7; len: 14; abundance: -; v_gene: TRBV10-3; d_gene: -; CDR3nt: TGTGCCATCAGTGAGTCGTCGGGTACCTACGAGCAGTACTTC; CDR3aa: CAISESSGTYEQYF
j_gene: TRBJ1-6; len: 17; abundance: few; v_gene: TRBV7-8; d_gene: TRBD1; CDR3nt: TGTGCCAGCAGCTTAAACTCCGGGACAGGGGTTAATTCACCCCTCCACTTT; CDR3aa: CASSLNSGTGVNSPLHF
j_gene: TRBJ2-1; len: 15; abundance: -; v_gene: TRBV18; d_gene: -; CDR3nt: TGTGCCAGCTCACCACGAAGGGGGGGCGGGAATGAGCAGTTCTTC; CDR3aa: CASSPRRGGGNEQFF
j_gene: TRBJ1-6; len: 20; abundance: -; v_gene: TRBV12-2; d_gene: -; CDR3nt: TGTGCAAGTCGCCTCCCCCGGGACAGGGCAGCCGGCTCCTATAATTCACCCCTCCACTTT; CDR3aa: CASRLPRDRAAGSYNSPLHF
j_gene: TRBJ2-7; len: 17; abundance: -; v_gene: TRBV6-1; d_gene: -; CDR3nt: TGTGCCAGCAGTGATGATGAAAACGTCCCTTTCAGCGACGAGCAGTACTTC; CDR3aa: CASSDDENVPFSDEQYF
j_gene: TRBJ2-7; len: 15; abundance: -; v_gene: TRBV27; d_gene: TRBD1; CDR3nt: TGTGCCAGCGGAGGAGGGGACAGGCCTACCTACGAGCAGTACTTC; CDR3aa: CASGGGDRPTYEQYF
j_gene: TRBJ2-1; len: 14; abundance: -; v_gene: TRBV5-1; d_gene: TRBD2; CDR3nt: TGCGCCAGCAGCTTTCTCGGGGGGGCTGATGAGCAGTTCTTC; CDR3aa: CASSFLGGADEQFF
j_gene: TRBJ2-5; len: 13; abundance: -; v_gene: TRBV5-5; d_gene: -; CDR3nt: TGTGCCAGCAGGCCGGCAAGGGGAGAGACCCAGTACTTC; CDR3aa: CASRPARGETQYF
j_gene: TRBJ2-7; len: 15; abundance: few; v_gene: TRBV19; d_gene: -; CDR3nt: TGTGCCAGTAGAGGGGGCGGGACACAGTTCTACGAGCAGTACTTC; CDR3aa: CASRGGGTQFYEQYF
j_gene: TRBJ2-3; len: 14; abundance: -; v_gene: TRBV29-1; d_gene: -; CDR3nt: TGCAGCGTGGTCGGACTCAAATCAACAGATACGCAGTATTTT; CDR3aa: CSVVGLKSTDTQYF
j_gene: TRBJ2-7; len: 16; abundance: -; v_gene: TRBV5-4; d_gene: TRBD1; CDR3nt: TGTGCCAGCGGGTCTATGAGACAGGGATTATCCTACGAGCAGTACTTC; CDR3aa: CASGSMRQGLSYEQYF